This T cell receptor beta chain is drawn from a study of CD8 T cells in ankylosing spondylitis. CDR1 is DFQATT, CDR2 SNEGSKA, per germline (reference sequence). The CDR3 has 15 residues. J gave up 4 bases and V 3 bases, and 6 bases lay outside the gene matches. Study findings and constraints: Researchers report that disease-linked clones proved CD8+ and relatively rare in peripheral blood. The study identified a TCR beta motif of roughly eight highly homologous variants that appeared characteristic of ankylosing spondylitis blood. Significant enrichment of disease-linked clones was reportedly seen in matched ankylosing spondylitis synovial fluid. A number of the motif variants had already been described in reactive arthritis synovial fluid and blood.

This clonotype was detected ten times or more. What it binds is unknown. Molecular-barcoded quantitative 5'-RACE produced these TCR beta libraries. One entry per CDR3 protein results from TCRdb running MiXCR on the 5' RACE reads. The sample holds 500,000 or so distinct CDR3 sequences; approximately 5.3% are singletons and the top ten take approximately 3.5%. Source material: blood, either unsorted or a sorted T cell fraction (not recorded which). The chain recombines TRBV20-1 with TRBJ2-1; 10 bases align to TRBD2. The origin of this receptor is a male donor with ankylosing spondylitis. The CDR3 nucleotides read TGCAGTGCTAGTGTTCTAGCGGGAGTTTACAATGAGCAGTTCTTC. This translates into CSASVLAGVYNEQFF.